The T cell receptor (beta chain) described here comes from a study of T cells after yellow fever vaccination (dated by TCRdb to the late 2010s). Regarding the study in general: The SMART-Seq v4 Ultra Low Input RNA kit was used to prepare libraries from fractions with low cell numbers. The cohort comprised two healthy male donors, one aged 18 to 29 and one aged 30 to 40 years. To follow T-cell clones before and after both primary and booster YFV17D yellow fever vaccination, bulk TCR alpha and beta repertoires underwent longitudinal sequencing. Blood was drawn at multiple timepoints before and after primary and secondary immunization, with bulk PBMC replicates and cell subsets isolated.

As for this clonotype: Its recognized antigen is unknown. One base away there is no much larger clone; base qualities are not given.

Beyond this particular receptor, the publication reports: Computational filtering was needed because FACS-sorted repertoires could contain abundant contaminating clonotypes from the bulk population. Because only two donors were included in the study, the extent to which the findings can be generalized is limited. Compared with the primary T-cell response, the secondary T-cell response was faster but weaker, reaching its peak on day 5 rather than on day 15. A small share of clonotypes occurred in both CD4 and CD8 compartments, likely arising from convergent recombination. Most clones expanded after primary vaccination were re-detected after the booster (approximately 96% of CD4 and approximately 85% of CD8), suggesting broad memory maintenance.

The sequencer was an Illumina NovaSeq 6000. Synthesis of TCR cDNA relied on 5'RACE template switching, a step that introduced a universal primer site along with unique molecular identifiers. cDNA synthesis was primed from both the TCR alpha and TCR beta constant segments. Library amplification involved two PCR steps, and the second step added sample barcodes and sequencing adapters. Sequencing of libraries was done on Illumina HiSeq 2500 (2x100 bp) or NovaSeq (2x150 bp). Per the original workflow: MIGEC was used to demultiplex reads and collapse the reads into UMI consensus sequences, and MiXCR was used for V(D)J alignment. Using edgeR on replicate PBMC samples, clonotypes were called vaccine-responding if FDR was below 0.01 and the log2 fold change was above 5 up to day 15. Each bulk clonotype was labeled CD4 or CD8 based on which sequenced repertoire, CD4 or CD8, contained the clonotype at higher abundance. TCRdb reanalyzed the raw reads on its own, using fastp at Q25 for trimming and MiXCR for clone calling, and kept in-frame beta chains. Duplicate CDR3 protein sequences are folded into a single record with the most common DNA and genes. For this entry, the V and J calls and clone size follow TCRdb and not the study's own pipeline. This sample gives 350,000 to 550,000 distinct CDR3 sequences in total; roughly a sixth of them show up just once. In total, the top ten clones hold around 17% of the sample.

The CDR3, cysteine through phenylalanine, is 13 amino acids long. Only the CDR3 region is kept as DNA, spanning 39 bases read in frame from base 1. Taken from the germline V gene, the CDR1 and CDR2 loops are SGHTA and FQGNSA. V and J are trimmed by 5 bases and 6 bases, and the gene matches miss 2 bases of the junction. The intended sense of this specimen's treatment or condition label: live attenuated yellow fever vaccine strain. At every blood-draw timepoint, two biological replicates of bulk PBMCs were collected. A standard Ficoll-Paque protocol was used to isolate PBMCs from peripheral blood. RNA was extracted with TriZol from bulk PBMCs, CD4 and CD8 fractions, and dextramer-positive and dextramer-negative fractions.

The chain was built from TRBV7-2 and TRBJ2-3, with 10 bases in between that match TRBD2. The specimen comprised PBMCs, sampled before the yellow fever booster vaccination. The TCR sequence derives from a man between 18 and 35 years old who received the YFV17D yellow fever vaccine. DNA sequence: TGTGCCAGCAGCCTACTAGCGGGGGATACGCAGTATTTT. This encodes CASSLLAGDTQYF.